This T cell receptor (beta chain) comes out of a study of post-analysis software for immune sequencing data (dated by TCRdb to the mid-2010s). Regarding the complete study: Disease courses on record covered relapsing-remitting, secondary progressive and progressive-relapsing multiple sclerosis, though some patients had no subtype annotation. Patient repertoires were compared against roughly 12 previously published healthy control repertoires from donors aged roughly 6 to 25 years. A subset of samples was prepared in parallel using single-end sample barcoding, then pooled and co-amplified after Illumina adapter ligation. Findings and caveats that apply to the study as a whole: Direct clustering with F measure revealed strong co-clustering of samples prepared in the same batch, which led to a batch-effect correction. The control group was slightly older than the multiple sclerosis patient group. Significantly lower normalized Chao1 diversity was found in multiple sclerosis patients than in controls, suggesting substantial peripheral T-cell clonal expansion. Significantly higher frequencies in patients than in controls were found for about five TRBV segments, including TRBV5-6, TRBV5-1 and TRBV20-1.

The method behind the library was PCR. Sequencing was performed on an Illumina HiSeq 2500. To reduce PCR and sequencing biases, unique molecular identifiers were built into the TCR beta cDNA libraries. Per 1 to 10 million input T cells, roughly 500,000 cDNA molecules were obtained, such that each molecule approximated one T cell. The patient libraries were prepared and sequenced using the same protocol as the earlier healthy control dataset. Within a given batch, samples were prepared together, multiplexed and sequenced on the same HiSeq lane. The study's own analysis went as follows. Raw barcoded reads were processed with MIGEC, and single-read molecular identifier groups were discarded before consensus assembly and CDR3 extraction. Clonotype tables were post-analysed with VDJtools, normalizing diversity by down-sampling all datasets to the smallest sample size. To correct batch-related cross-sample contamination, repertoire overlap clustering matched CDR3 amino acid sequences but not nucleotide sequences. The raw public reads went through TCRdb reprocessing: fastp at Q25, MiXCR clone calling, in-frame beta chains kept. Entries are consolidated by CDR3 protein sequence, retaining the most common genes and DNA. These V and J calls are TCRdb output, not the study's own analysis. The sample table holds 550,000 to 700,000 distinct CDR3 sequences, of which around 44% were seen once. Under 2% of the sample comes from the top ten.

To demonstrate the VDJtools post-analysis software, the study profiled TCR beta repertoires from the peripheral blood of about 13 young patients with multiple sclerosis. The multiple sclerosis patients were children and adolescents between roughly 6 and 17 years of age. As to this clonotype: It has no known antigen specificity. No base qualities exist here, and no much larger clone lies one base off it.

Reading from cysteine to phenylalanine, the CDR3 counts 14 amino acids. Only the CDR3 DNA stays, 42 bases, in frame from base 1. CDR1 DFQATT and CDR2 SNEGSKA were looked up in the germline V gene (reference sequence). V and J are truncated by 5 bases and 8 bases respectively, leaving an intervening sequence of 22 bases. The receptor's source is a girl aged 10 to 17 with multiple sclerosis. Recombination joined TRBV20-1 with TRBJ2-7; the D segment could be TRBD2, given 7 matching bases. The specimen sequenced was blood. The DNA sequence is TGCAGTGCTGGACCCACCGGGGGGCCTGGCAAGCAGTACTTC. It translates as CSAGPTGGPGKQYF.